This T cell receptor (beta chain) was observed in a study of T cell responses to AZD1222 COVID-19 vaccine. Libraries were prepared by immunoSEQ multiplex PCR; TCRdb keeps only in-frame clonotypes and omits some of them. The sample consists of approximately 150,000 clones, 85% to 95% of them appearing once. For this clone: This sample includes further DNA sequences coding for the same CDR3.

The CDR3 consists of 13 residues. The germline CDR1 and CDR2 sequences are SGHTA and FQGNSA. V lost 4 bases and J lost 2, with 6 bases in between. The receptor was isolated from an adult who received the AZD1222 COVID-19 vaccine. The sample was peripheral blood, taken 28 days after the second AZD1222 dose. The V and J genes are TRBV7-2 and TRBJ1-5; maybe TRBD1 (5 bases). The CDR3 nucleotides read TGTGCCAGCAGCTCCAGGGGCAATCAGCCCCAGCATTTT. It is translated as CASSSRGNQPQHF.